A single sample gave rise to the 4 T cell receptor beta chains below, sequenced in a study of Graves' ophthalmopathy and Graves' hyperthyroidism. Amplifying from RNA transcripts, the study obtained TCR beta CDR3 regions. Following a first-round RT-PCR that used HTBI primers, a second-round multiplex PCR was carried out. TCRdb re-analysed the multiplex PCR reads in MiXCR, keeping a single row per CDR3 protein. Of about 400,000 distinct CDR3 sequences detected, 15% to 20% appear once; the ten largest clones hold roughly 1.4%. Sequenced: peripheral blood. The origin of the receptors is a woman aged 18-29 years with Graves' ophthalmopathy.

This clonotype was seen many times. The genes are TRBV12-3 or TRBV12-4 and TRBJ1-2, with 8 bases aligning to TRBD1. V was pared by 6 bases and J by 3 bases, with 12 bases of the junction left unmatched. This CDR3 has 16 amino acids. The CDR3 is CASSRGTGTTYYGYTF. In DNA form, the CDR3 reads TGTGCCAGCAGCCGAGGGACAGGAACCACTTACTATGGCTACACCTTC.

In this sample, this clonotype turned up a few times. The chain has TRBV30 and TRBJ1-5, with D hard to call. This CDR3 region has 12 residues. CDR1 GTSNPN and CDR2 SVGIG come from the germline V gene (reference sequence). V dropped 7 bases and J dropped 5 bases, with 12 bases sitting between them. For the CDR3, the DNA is TGTGCCTCTGGACGTCCTCATCAGCCCCAGCATTTT. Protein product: CASGRPHQPQHF.

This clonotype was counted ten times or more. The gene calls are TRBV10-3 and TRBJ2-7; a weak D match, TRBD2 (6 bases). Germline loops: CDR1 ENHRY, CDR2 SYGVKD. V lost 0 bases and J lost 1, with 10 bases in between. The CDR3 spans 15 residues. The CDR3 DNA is TGTGCCATCAGTGAGTCGGAGGGGATGTCCTACGAGCAGTACTTC. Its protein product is CAISESEGMSYEQYF.

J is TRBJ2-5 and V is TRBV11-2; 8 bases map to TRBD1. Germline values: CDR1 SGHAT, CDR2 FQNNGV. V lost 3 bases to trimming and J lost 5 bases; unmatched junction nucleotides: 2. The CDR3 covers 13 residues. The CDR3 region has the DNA TGTGCCAGCAGCTTGACAGGGGATGAGACCCAGTACTTC. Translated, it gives CASSLTGDETQYF.